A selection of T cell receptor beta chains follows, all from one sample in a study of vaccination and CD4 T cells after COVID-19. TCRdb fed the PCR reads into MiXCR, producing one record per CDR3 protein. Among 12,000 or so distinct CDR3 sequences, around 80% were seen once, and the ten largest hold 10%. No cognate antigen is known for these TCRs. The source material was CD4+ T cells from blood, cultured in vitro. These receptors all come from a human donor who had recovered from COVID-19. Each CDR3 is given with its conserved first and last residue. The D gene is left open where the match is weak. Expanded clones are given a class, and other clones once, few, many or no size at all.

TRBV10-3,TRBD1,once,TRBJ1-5,CAISETAGGSNQPQHF,TGTGCCATCAGTGAAACGGCAGGGGGGAGCAATCAGCCCCAGCATTTT
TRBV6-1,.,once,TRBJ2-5,CAIKGAEIGTQYF,TGTGCCATCAAAGGGGCGGAAATTGGGACCCAGTACTTC
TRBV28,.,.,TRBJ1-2,CASNTRYGYTF,TGTGCCAGCAATACCCGCTATGGCTACACCTTC
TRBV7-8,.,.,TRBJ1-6,CASSYLVGVNNSPLHF,TGTGCCAGCAGCTACCTAGTGGGCGTCAATAATTCACCCCTCCACTTT
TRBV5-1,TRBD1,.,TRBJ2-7,CASSLPTGGYEQYF,TGCGCCAGCAGCTTGCCCACAGGGGGCTACGAGCAGTACTTC
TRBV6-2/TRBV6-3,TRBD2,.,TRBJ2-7,CASSQSGLAFHEQYF,TGTGCCAGCAGCCAAAGCGGACTAGCCTTTCACGAGCAGTACTTC
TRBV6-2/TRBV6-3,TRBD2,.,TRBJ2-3,CASSPGLAGVTDTQYF,TGTGCCAGCAGCCCCGGACTAGCGGGAGTCACAGATACGCAGTATTTT
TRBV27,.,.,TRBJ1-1,CASSFSPVGRTEAFF,TGTGCCAGCAGTTTTTCTCCTGTGGGTCGAACTGAAGCTTTCTTT
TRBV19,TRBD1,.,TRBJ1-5,CASSPLDRGSNQPQHF,TGTGCCAGTAGTCCCCTGGACAGGGGTAGCAATCAGCCCCAGCATTTT
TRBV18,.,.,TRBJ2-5,CASSPRSGAPETQYF,TGTGCCAGCTCACCACGATCAGGGGCCCCAGAGACCCAGTACTTC
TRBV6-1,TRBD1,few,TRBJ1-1,CASFYGTGILNTEAFF,TGTGCCAGCTTTTATGGGACAGGTATCTTAAACACTGAAGCTTTCTTT
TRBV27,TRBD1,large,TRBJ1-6,CASRITGGPNSPLHF,TGTGCCAGCAGAATAACAGGGGGCCCTAATTCACCCCTCCACTTT
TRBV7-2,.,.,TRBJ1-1,CASSLTTLNTEAFF,TGTGCCAGCAGCTTAACGACCTTGAACACTGAAGCTTTCTTT
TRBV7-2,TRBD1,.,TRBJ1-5,CASSLNGPGQGASQPQHF,TGTGCCAGCAGCCTAAATGGCCCGGGACAGGGGGCGAGTCAGCCCCAGCATTTT
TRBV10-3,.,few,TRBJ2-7,CASSYGVYGQGRAYEQYF,TGTGCCAGCAGTTACGGGGTCTATGGGCAGGGAAGGGCCTACGAGCAGTACTTC
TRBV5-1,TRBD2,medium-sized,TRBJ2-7,CASRYTSGSPTSHEQYF,TGCGCCAGCAGGTATACTAGCGGGAGCCCTACTTCCCACGAGCAGTACTTC
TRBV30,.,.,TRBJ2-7,CAWSVSSYSPEQYF,TGTGCCTGGAGTGTTAGTAGTTATTCCCCCGAGCAGTACTTC
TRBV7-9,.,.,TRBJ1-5,CASSFLRSNQPQHF,TGTGCCAGCAGCTTCTTAAGGTCAAACCAGCCCCAGCATTTT
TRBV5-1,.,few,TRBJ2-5,CASSPTSPQAETQYF,TGCGCCAGCAGCCCTACTAGCCCCCAGGCGGAGACCCAGTACTTC
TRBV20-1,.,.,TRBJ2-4,CSARDPMLAKNIQYF,TGCAGTGCTAGAGACCCCATGCTAGCCAAAAACATTCAGTACTTC
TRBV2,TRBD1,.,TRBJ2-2,CASSLGGQGLGELFF,TGTGCCAGCAGCCTAGGCGGACAGGGGTTAGGGGAGCTGTTTTTT
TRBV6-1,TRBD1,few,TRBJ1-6,CASRRGQDVSPLHF,TGTGCCAGCAGACGAGGACAGGATGTCTCACCCCTCCACTTT
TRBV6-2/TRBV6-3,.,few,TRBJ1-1,CASSYSPGRPLNTEAFF,TGTGCCAGCAGTTACTCCCCGGGACGGCCTTTGAACACTGAAGCTTTCTTT
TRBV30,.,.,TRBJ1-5,CAWSAVGPPVGYSNQPQHF,TGTGCCTGGAGCGCGGTGGGCCCGCCGGTGGGGTATAGCAATCAGCCCCAGCATTTT
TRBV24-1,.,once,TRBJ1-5,CATSDFGQNQPQHF,TGTGCCACCAGTGATTTTGGGCAGAATCAGCCCCAGCATTTT
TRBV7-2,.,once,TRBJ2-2,CASSLAGVGLTGELFF,TGTGCCAGCAGCTTAGCGGGGGTGGGTTTGACCGGGGAGCTGTTTTTT
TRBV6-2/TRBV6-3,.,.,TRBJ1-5,CASSYSWSSNQPQHF,TGTGCCAGCAGTTACTCGTGGAGTAGCAATCAGCCCCAGCATTTT
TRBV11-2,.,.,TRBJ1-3,CASSSFGGSGNTIYF,TGTGCCAGCAGCTCGTTCGGGGGGTCTGGAAACACCATATATTTT
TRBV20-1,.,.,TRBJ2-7,CSASLPTGQYF,TGCAGTGCTAGCCTCCCCACGGGGCAGTACTTC
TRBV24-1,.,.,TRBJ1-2,CATSDNYGYTF,TGTGCCACCAGTGACAACTATGGCTACACCTTC